This entry features one TCR beta chain sequence. For TCRbeta, the library was prepared with unique molecular identifiers. MiXCR was run by TCRdb on the PCR reads, yielding one entry per CDR3 protein. The table shows more than 250,000 distinct CDR3 sequences, with about 10% occurring only once. In germline, CDR1 is ENHRY, CDR2 SYGVKD. This CDR3 contains 13 residues. Trimming cost V 6 bases and J 7 bases; bases outside gene matches: 8. This sample was included in a study of T-cell reconstitution after alpha-beta-depleted transplantation in children. J is TRBJ1-2 and V is TRBV10-3, with TRBD1 matching 7 bases. The origin of this receptor is a human donor who donated a stem cell graft to a child with SCID. The material was PBMCs from the stem cell graft donor, obtained from the stem cell graft. CDR3 DNA: TGTGCCATCAGAGCGGGACAGCAACTTGGCTACACCTTC. Translating gives CAIRAGQQLGYTF.